This T cell receptor beta chain was identified during a study of blood T cell repertoires in COVID-19. As for the study in general: COVID-19 samples collected from the United States, Italy and Spain covered acute and convalescent phases. The cDNA or gDNA used as material had been derived from T cells, B-cell-depleted T cells, or PBMCs.

Source study methods: By means of reference gene primer amplification, nucleated cell counts were estimated. Only in-frame clones appear in the TCRdb table, and some are missing; sequencing was by immunoSEQ multiplex PCR. The D gene and trimming were derived from the DNA, and the V and J assignments and clone size from that table. Of about 310,000 clones in the sample, around 86% were seen once. The germline CDR1 and CDR2 sequences are SGHNT and YYREEE (reference sequence). There are 14 residues in the CDR3. V lost 5 bases to trimming and J lost 6 bases; unmatched junction nucleotides: 9. This clone was counted only a few times.

Input material: peripheral blood. This sequence joins TRBV5-4 and TRBJ1-2; TRBD1 aligns across 8 bases. The source is a man aged 50 or older with active or convalescent COVID-19. The CDR3 sequence: CASSRGLTGDGYTF. CDR3 in DNA: TGTGCCAGCAGTCGGGGGCTGACAGGGGATGGCTACACCTTC.